Below, 3 T cell receptor beta chains from the same sample are listed, as sequenced in a study of human thymus T cells. Data came from immunoSEQ multiplex PCR; TCRdb stores just in-frame clones and leaves some out. The table shows some 120,000 clones, with approximately 96% occurring only once. Corrective cardiac operations yielded the resected thymus tissue. Sequencing input: thymus tissue. The receptors shown here come from a boy under two years old with a congenital heart defect but otherwise immunologically healthy.

The chain joins TRBV7-2 to TRBJ1-2, with D possibly TRBD1 on 5 matching bases. The CDR3 has 13 amino acids. CDR1 is SGHTA and CDR2 is FQGNSA in the germline V gene. The germline V and J ends were trimmed by 8 bases and 6 bases, with 16 bases remaining between them. CDR3 DNA sequence: TGTGCCAGCTCCCCCAGGGTGGGGGATGGCTACACCTTC. Its protein product is CASSPRVGDGYTF.

This chain connects TRBV7-2 to TRBJ2-5; no firm D call. The CDR3 is made up of 14 amino acids. Trimming cost V 2 bases and J 5 bases, with 12 bases left between them. Germline CDR1 SGHTA, CDR2 FQGNSA. CDR3 amino acids: CASSLRGFGETQYF. CDR3 nucleotides: TGTGCCAGCAGCTTACGTGGATTTGGGGAGACCCAGTACTTC.

The rearrangement links TRBV7-2 to TRBJ2-7, with a tentative D call TRBD2 (5 bases). Germline V gives CDR1 SGHTA, CDR2 FQGNSA. The CDR3 is 14 residues long. The V gene lost 5 bases and the J gene lost 3 bases, with 14 bases spanning the gap. The DNA of the CDR3 is TGTGCCAGCAGCCTGGACTTAAAGGGCTACGAGCAGTACTTC. Translation gives CASSLDLKGYEQYF. Complete variable domain (other parts from reference TRBV7-2 and TRBJ2-7): GAGVSQSPSNKVTEKGKDVELRCDPISGHTALYWYRQSLGQGLEFLIYFQGNSAPDKSGLPSDRFSAERTGGSVSTLTIQRTQQEDSAVYLCASSLDLKGYEQYFGPGTRLTVT.